This TCR beta chain was captured in a study of immune evolution from preneoplasia to lung adenocarcinoma. About the study: HLA loss of heterozygosity: roughly 6.6% AIS, over 12% MIA, 30% to 35% ADC, none AAH.

V was trimmed by 5 bases and J by 5 bases, leaving 15 bases between them. Germline V gives CDR1 MDHEN, CDR2 SYDVKM. The CDR3 length is 14 residues. Details on this clone: Its antigen is undetermined.

Sequencing was performed with immunoSEQ multiplex PCR; in TCRdb, only in-frame clones are kept and a portion is missing. The sample records 14,000 or so clones, 85% being singletons. Study-level points and caveats: Top clone share appeared to fall from AAH through AIS, MIA, adenocarcinoma. KRAS-mutant nodules had the highest T cell clonality. Later-stage lesions seemingly showed higher T cell density and diversity than normal lung.

Sequencing was performed on FFPE lung adenocarcinoma in situ tissue. This TCR was sampled from a donor older than 65 with lung adenocarcinoma. The rearrangement uses TRBV28 and TRBJ2-5; D possibly uses TRBD1 or TRBD2 (6 bases each). The CDR3 reads CASSPSGARETQYF. CDR3 DNA sequence: TGTGCCAGCAGTCCCTCGGGGGCGAGGGAGACCCAGTACTTC.